This passage covers 6 T cell receptor beta chains from one sample sequenced in a study of T cell changes during pregnancy in multiple sclerosis. The table came from immunoSEQ multiplex PCR; TCRdb's copy has only in-frame clones and leaves some out. Among 65,000 to 95,000 clones listed, 94% were seen once. Material: peripheral blood, obtained in the second trimester of pregnancy. The receptors were sampled from a female donor in good health, enrolled as a control in a pregnancy study.

V usage is TRBV7-9 and J usage is TRBJ2-5, with TRBD1 identical over 10 bases. With 3 bases clipped from V and 4 bases from J, the junction kept 5 bases outside the gene matches. The CDR3 is made up of 15 amino acids. CDR1 is SEHNR and CDR2 is FQNEAQ in the germline V gene (reference sequence). This CDR3 reads CASSLGQGISETQYF. The DNA for the CDR3 is TGTGCCAGCAGCTTGGGACAGGGGATTTCAGAGACCCAGTACTTC.

This chain joins TRBV29-1 and TRBJ1-3; the D is unclear. V was shortened by 5 bases and J by 4 bases, with 21 bases between the two germline ends. Looked up from germline, CDR1 is SQVTM and CDR2 is ANQGSEA. This CDR3 contains 16 residues. CDR3 sequence reads: CSVQKTGGRPGNTIYF. CDR3 DNA sequence: TGCAGCGTTCAGAAAACGGGAGGTAGACCAGGAAACACCATATATTTT.

This sequence joins TRBV7-8 and TRBJ2-3, with a possible D match to TRBD2 (6 bases). This CDR3 spans 15 amino acids. V was shortened by 5 bases and J by 2 bases, with 14 bases between the two germline ends. The V gene's germline CDR1 is SGHVS and CDR2 FQNEAQ. CDR3 bases: TGTGCCAGCAGCGGTAGCGGAGTCTACACAGATACGCAGTATTTT. This translates into CASSGSGVYTDTQYF.

The chain has TRBV28 and TRBJ1-1; D is uncertain. The germline V and J ends were trimmed by 5 bases and 0 bases, with 10 bases remaining between them. From germline, CDR1 is MDHEN and CDR2 SYDVKM. This CDR3 has 14 residues. The CDR3 is CASSPTPMNTEAFF. DNA for the CDR3: TGTGCCAGCAGTCCGACACCGATGAACACTGAAGCTTTCTTT.

This chain uses TRBV7-8 with TRBJ2-2, with D unclear. Germline V lookup: CDR1 SGHVS, CDR2 FQNEAQ. The CDR3 has 14 amino acids. Between the trimmed V and J ends, which lost 1 base and 5 bases, there was a span of 8 bases. Here the CDR3 DNA reads TGTGCCAGCAGCTTAGGAACAGCAACCGGGGAGCTGTTTTTT. Encoded protein: CASSLGTATGELFF.

V gene TRBV5-4 combines with J gene TRBJ1-1; 8 nucleotides align to TRBD1. The CDR3 extends over 13 amino acids. Trimming at V came to 6 bases and at J to 5 bases, leaving 6 bases not matched to a gene. Germline loops: CDR1 SGHNT, CDR2 YYREEE (reference sequence). The DNA of the CDR3 is TGTGCCAGCAACGGACAGGGAGGAACTGAAGCTTTCTTT. Amino acid sequence: CASNGQGGTEAFF.